A selection of T cell receptor beta chains follows, all from one sample in a study of blood T cell repertoires in COVID-19. Clones were read by immunoSEQ multiplex PCR, and TCRdb kept only the in-frame ones, dropping some. The sample lists about 240,000 clones, around 87% seen once, with about 7% in the top ten. Sequenced input: peripheral blood. The source of these receptors is a man in his 60s who had recovered from COVID-19. Each CDR3 is given with its conserved first and last residue. D genes are given only for firm matches. Some rows have no size entry. The others give once, few or many, or a class for an expanded clone.

once	TRBV6-5	TRBJ1-2	-	16	TGTGCCAGCAGTTACGGGTCTGGGAGGTCTAACTATGGCTACACCTTC	CASSYGSGRSNYGYTF
once	TRBV5-1	TRBJ2-7	-	14	TGCGCCAGCAGCTTGTCAGGGTCGTTCGACGAGCAGTACTTC	CASSLSGSFDEQYF
-	TRBV24-1	TRBJ2-6	-	14	TGTGCCACCAGTGGGGGGGACGGGGCCAACGTCCTGACTTTC	CATSGGDGANVLTF
-	TRBV3-1/TRBV3-2	TRBJ2-1	TRBD1	17	TGTGCCAGCAGCCAAGATCGTAGGCGGCAGGGGGCGATTGAGCAGTTCTTC	CASSQDRRRQGAIEQFF
-	TRBV20-1	TRBJ2-1	TRBD2	15	TGCAGTGCTAGTGGGACTAGCGGAGCCTACAATGAGCAGTTCTTC	CSASGTSGAYNEQFF
once	TRBV5-6	TRBJ2-4	TRBD1	17	TGTGCCAGCGTAGGCCACAGGGGGCCGTTGGCCAAAAACATTCAGTACTTC	CASVGHRGPLAKNIQYF
-	TRBV6-1	TRBJ2-5	TRBD2	16	TGTGCCAGCAGTGACGCTCTAGCGGCTGGGGAAGAGACCCAGTACTTC	CASSDALAAGEETQYF
-	TRBV11-2	TRBJ2-2	-	16	TGTGCCAGCAGCTCCCTCGGGGTGGGGGCTACCGGGGAGCTGTTTTTT	CASSSLGVGATGELFF
few	TRBV11-2	TRBJ2-2	-	13	TGTGCCAGCAGCCCACTAATCCTCGGGGAGCTGTTTTTT	CASSPLILGELFF
-	TRBV6-5	TRBJ1-1	-	14	TGTGCCAGCAGAACTGCCTTGGCGGACACTGAAGCTTTCTTT	CASRTALADTEAFF
once	TRBV6-5	TRBJ1-2	-	13	TGTGCCAGCACCCCAGGGAACCACTATGGCTACACCTTC	CASTPGNHYGYTF
-	TRBV7-8	TRBJ2-3	-	13	TGTGCCAGCAGCTGGCTAGCTACAGATACGCAGTATTTT	CASSWLATDTQYF
once	TRBV5-4	TRBJ2-2	TRBD2	16	TGTGCCAGCAGCTGGACCCGGGGGGGCCGCACCGGGGAGCTGTTTTTT	CASSWTRGGRTGELFF
-	TRBV7-8	TRBJ1-6	TRBD1	15	TGTGCCAGCAGCTTACAGGGGGTAGTTGGATCACCCCTCCACTTT	CASSLQGVVGSPLHF
-	TRBV20-1	TRBJ2-7	-	11	TGCAGTGCTATACGGGGTCACGAGCAGTACTTC	CSAIRGHEQYF
once	TRBV20-1	TRBJ1-5	-	13	TGCAGTGCTAGTTTAGGGAGGTATCAGCCCCAGCATTTT	CSASLGRYQPQHF
-	TRBV6-5	TRBJ1-3	-	15	TGTGCCAGCAGTTACTCGTACAGATCTGGAAACACCATATATTTT	CASSYSYRSGNTIYF
-	TRBV19	TRBJ1-3	-	15	TGTGCCAGTAGTATGGGCTTCGTTGGAGGAAACACCATATATTTT	CASSMGFVGGNTIYF
-	TRBV13	TRBJ2-3	-	13	TGTGCCAGCAGCTTAGGCCACACAGATACGCAGTATTTT	CASSLGHTDTQYF
-	TRBV19	TRBJ1-2	-	15	TGTGCCAGTAGTAGCATGGAGGGGAGAAGCTATGGCTACACCTTC	CASSSMEGRSYGYTF
-	TRBV24-1	TRBJ2-3	TRBD2	15	TGTGCCACCAGTGACCGACTAGCGGGGGGAGATACGCAGTATTTT	CATSDRLAGGDTQYF
once	TRBV30	TRBJ1-6	-	15	TGTGCCTGGAGTGTACTCGACAGGAACTATTCACCCCTCCACTTT	CAWSVLDRNYSPLHF
-	TRBV10-3	TRBJ2-2	-	15	TGTGCCCCAAGGGACGGGGGGCCTAACACCGGGGAGCTGTTTTTT	CAPRDGGPNTGELFF
-	TRBV6-2/TRBV6-3	TRBJ1-4	-	16	TGTGCCAGCAGTTCCTCCAACGCAGGAATTAATGAAAAACTGTTTTTT	CASSSSNAGINEKLFF
-	TRBV5-1	TRBJ2-1	TRBD2	15	TGCGCCAGCAGCCGACTAGCGGGGGGATACAATGAGCAGTTCTTC	CASSRLAGGYNEQFF
many	TRBV24-1	TRBJ2-4	-	11	TGTGCCACCAGTGACGGTTGGATTCAGTACTTC	CATSDGWIQYF
-	TRBV29-1	TRBJ1-3	-	13	TGCAGCGTCGTGGAGCGCTCTGGAAACACCATATATTTT	CSVVERSGNTIYF
-	TRBV7-2	TRBJ2-7	-	14	TGTGCCAGCCACCACCTACAGCTATCCTACGAGCAGTACTTC	CASHHLQLSYEQYF
few	TRBV24-1	TRBJ2-1	-	11	TGTGCCACCAGTGGACGCGGGGAGCAGTTCTTC	CATSGRGEQFF
-	TRBV12-3/TRBV12-4	TRBJ1-1	TRBD1	11	TGTGCCAGCAGATCGGACAGGGAAGCTTTCTTT	CASRSDREAFF
-	TRBV19	TRBJ1-5	-	15	TGTGCCAGTAGACTAGAGGGGTTCGGGAGTCAGCCCCAGCATTTT	CASRLEGFGSQPQHF
-	TRBV20-1	TRBJ2-1	-	11	TGCAGTGCTAGTTCGGAGACGAAGCAGTTCTTC	CSASSETKQFF
-	TRBV3-1/TRBV3-2	TRBJ2-7	-	13	TGTGCCAGCAGCCAAAGTGGGACAAACGAGCAGTACTTC	CASSQSGTNEQYF
-	TRBV5-1	TRBJ2-5	-	13	TGCGCCAGCAGCTTGGGCGGCCAAGAGACCCAGTACTTC	CASSLGGQETQYF
-	TRBV9	TRBJ2-3	TRBD1	16	TGTGCCAGCAGCGACCACAGGGGGCTAACCACAGATACGCAGTATTTT	CASSDHRGLTTDTQYF
-	TRBV30	TRBJ1-2	-	12	TGTGCCTGGAGTGCCGGGAACTATGGCTACACCTTC	CAWSAGNYGYTF
-	TRBV29-1	TRBJ2-3	TRBD2	14	TGCAGCGTTGCAAGCGGGGGGCTCGGGTATACGCAGTATTTT	CSVASGGLGYTQYF
-	TRBV6-5	TRBJ2-2	-	15	TGTGCCAGCAGTAAACAGGGTTTGGACACCGGGGAGCTGTTTTTT	CASSKQGLDTGELFF
-	TRBV7-9	TRBJ1-6	-	19	TGTGCCAGCAGCCCCATCCCATGGGGCAGGAGCTCCTATAATTCACCCCTCCACTTT	CASSPIPWGRSSYNSPLHF
-	TRBV18	TRBJ1-3	-	15	TGTGCCAGCCACCAGAACCGGGGGGCTGGAAACACCATATATTTT	CASHQNRGAGNTIYF